Listed here is a single T cell receptor (beta chain). The J segment lost 7 bases and the V segment lost 0 bases, leaving 4 bases of the junction unmatched. Germline lookup yields CDR1 SGHNT and CDR2 YYREEE (reference sequence). The CDR3 runs to 16 residues. This record belongs to a study of blood T cell repertoires in COVID-19. Whole-study context: Researchers got acute and convalescent COVID-19 samples from the United States, Italy and Spain.

How the authors handled the data: How many nucleated cells were present was estimated from reference gene primer amplification. The repertoire was sequenced with immunoSEQ multiplex PCR; TCRdb's copy has only in-frame clones and lacks some. The V and J calls and clone size were taken over from that table, and D and trimming were inferred from the DNA. Counted here are around 78,000 clones, 88% occurring once; the ten biggest clones make up around 40%. The sequenced sample consisted of peripheral blood. The chain uses TRBV5-4 and TRBJ2-2; 12 bases fit TRBD1. The TCR originated in a human donor in a cohort sampled during active COVID-19. The CDR3 DNA follows: TGTGCCAGCAGCTTGGGCGGGACAGGGGGCTTCGGGGAGCTGTTTTTT. Translating gives CASSLGGTGGFGELFF.